Here is one T cell receptor beta chain with its context. Antigen: not known. This sample was taken from a study of T cells in localized non-small cell lung cancer. Study-wide findings and caveats: It was uninvolved adjacent lung that showed the highest T cell clonality, exceeding tumor. Appearances in adjacent lung were noted for a median about 60 of the top 100 tumor clones. An association was observed between higher blood T cell density and longer overall survival. Sequencing, confined to only one tumor region, leaves heterogeneity possible.

Here immunoSEQ multiplex PCR was the method, and the copy in TCRdb shows in-frame clones only, minus some. The sample lists approximately 25,000 clones; around nine tenths were seen once. The trim removed 1 base at V and 6 bases at J, leaving 6 bases unmatched. The CDR3 sequence is 15 residues long. Germline V gene data show CDR1 as KGHSH and CDR2 as LQKENI. The starting material was peripheral blood, obtained before any cancer treatment. The chain employs TRBV18 and TRBJ1-2; TRBD1 matches at 9 bases. The receptor comes from a woman aged 35-75 years with stage I lung adenocarcinoma. As DNA, the CDR3 is TGTGCCAGCTCACCACGGGGACAGGGAACCGATGGCTACACCTTC. Encoded protein: CASSPRGQGTDGYTF.